This record covers a single T cell receptor (beta chain). No antigen is known for it. The data are from a study of shared clonotypes between healthy human individuals. Study details: A couple of female and three male donors aged 18 to 49 were enrolled.

Study-wide points: Generally, naive subsets (rather than memory subsets) showed larger estimated richness.

Germline V gives CDR1 LNHDA, CDR2 SQIVND (reference sequence). V shed 5 bases and J shed 2 bases, with 12 bases lying between them. CDR3 length: 14 residues. The data were produced by immunoSEQ multiplex PCR, yet TCRdb's version contains in-frame clones alone and is incomplete. The data contain millions of clones, 90% to 95% of them seen just once; the ten biggest clones take up more than 0.1%. This sequence joins TRBV19 and TRBJ1-2; D ambiguous. The material sequenced was naive CD4+ T cells sorted from blood. Subset in this sample: CD45RA+ positively selected. The receptor's source is a young man in good health. The CDR3 DNA sequence: TGTGCCAGTAGTGGGCGGACGGTAAACTATGGCTACACCTTC. Residues: CASSGRTVNYGYTF.